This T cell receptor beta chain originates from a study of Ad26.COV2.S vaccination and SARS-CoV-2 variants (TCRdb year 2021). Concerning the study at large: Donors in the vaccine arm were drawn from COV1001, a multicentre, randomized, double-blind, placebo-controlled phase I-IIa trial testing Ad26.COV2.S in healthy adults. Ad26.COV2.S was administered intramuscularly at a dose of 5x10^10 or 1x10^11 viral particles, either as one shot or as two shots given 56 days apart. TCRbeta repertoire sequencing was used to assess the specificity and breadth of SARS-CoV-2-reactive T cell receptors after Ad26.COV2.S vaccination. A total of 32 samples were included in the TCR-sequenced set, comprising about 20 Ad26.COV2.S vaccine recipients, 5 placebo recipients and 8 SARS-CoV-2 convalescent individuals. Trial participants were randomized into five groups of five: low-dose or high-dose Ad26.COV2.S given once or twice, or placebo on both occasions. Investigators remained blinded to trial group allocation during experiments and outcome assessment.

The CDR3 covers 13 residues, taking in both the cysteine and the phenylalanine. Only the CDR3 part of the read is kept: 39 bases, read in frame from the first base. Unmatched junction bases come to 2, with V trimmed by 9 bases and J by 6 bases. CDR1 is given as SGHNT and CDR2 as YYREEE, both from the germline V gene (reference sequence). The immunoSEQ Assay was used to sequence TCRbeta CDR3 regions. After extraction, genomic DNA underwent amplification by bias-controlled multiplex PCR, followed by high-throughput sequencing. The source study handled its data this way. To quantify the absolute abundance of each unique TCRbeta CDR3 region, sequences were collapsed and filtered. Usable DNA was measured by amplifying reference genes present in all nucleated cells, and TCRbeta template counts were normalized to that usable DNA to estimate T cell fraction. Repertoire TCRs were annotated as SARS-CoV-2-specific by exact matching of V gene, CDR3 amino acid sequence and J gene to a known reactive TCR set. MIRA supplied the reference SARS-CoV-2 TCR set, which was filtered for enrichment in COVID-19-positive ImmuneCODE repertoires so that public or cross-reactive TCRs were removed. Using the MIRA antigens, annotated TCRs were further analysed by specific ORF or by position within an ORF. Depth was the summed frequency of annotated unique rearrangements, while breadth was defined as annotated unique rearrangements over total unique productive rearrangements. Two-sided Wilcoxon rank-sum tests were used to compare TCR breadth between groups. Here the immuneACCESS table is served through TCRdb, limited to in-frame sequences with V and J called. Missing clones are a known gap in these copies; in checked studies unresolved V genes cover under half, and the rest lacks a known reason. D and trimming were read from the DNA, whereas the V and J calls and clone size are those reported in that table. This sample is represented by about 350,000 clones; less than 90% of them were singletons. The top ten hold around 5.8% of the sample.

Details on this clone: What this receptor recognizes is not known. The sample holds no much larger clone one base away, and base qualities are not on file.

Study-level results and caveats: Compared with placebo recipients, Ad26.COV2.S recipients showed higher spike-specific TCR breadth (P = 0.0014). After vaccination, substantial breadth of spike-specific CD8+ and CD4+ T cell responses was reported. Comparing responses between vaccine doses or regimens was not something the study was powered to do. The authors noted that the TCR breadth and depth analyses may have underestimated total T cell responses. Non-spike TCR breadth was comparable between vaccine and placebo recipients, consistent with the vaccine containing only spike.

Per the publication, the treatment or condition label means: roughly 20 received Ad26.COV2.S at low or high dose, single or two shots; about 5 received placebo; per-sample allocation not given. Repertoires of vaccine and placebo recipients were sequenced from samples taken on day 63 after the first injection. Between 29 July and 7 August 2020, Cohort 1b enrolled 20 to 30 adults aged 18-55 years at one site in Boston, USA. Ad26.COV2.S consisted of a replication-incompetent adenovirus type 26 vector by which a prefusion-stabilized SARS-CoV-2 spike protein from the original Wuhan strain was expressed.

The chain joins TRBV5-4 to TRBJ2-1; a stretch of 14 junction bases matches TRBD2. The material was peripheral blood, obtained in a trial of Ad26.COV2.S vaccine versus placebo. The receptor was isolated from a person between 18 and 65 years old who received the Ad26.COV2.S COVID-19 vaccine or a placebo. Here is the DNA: TGTGCCACCGGGACTAGCGGGGGCAATGAGCAGTTCTTC. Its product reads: CATGTSGGNEQFF. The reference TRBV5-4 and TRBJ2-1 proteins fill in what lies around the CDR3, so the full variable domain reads ETGVTQSPTHLIKTRGQQVTLRCSSQSGHNTVSWYQQALGQGPQFIFQYYREEENGRGNFPPRFSGLQFPNYSSELNVNALELDDSALYLCATGTSGGNEQFFGPGTRLTVL.